This TCR beta chain stems from a study of shared clonotypes between healthy human individuals. Terminally differentiated effector memory CD45RA+ cells were excluded from the naive CD8 cells, which were CD45RO-negative and positively selected for CCR7. Libraries were prepared by immunoSEQ multiplex PCR; TCRdb keeps only in-frame clonotypes and omits some of them. The sample includes around 2.1 million clones, approximately 94% of them seen just once. To note about this clone: As yet, its antigen is unknown.

Germline V gene lookup returns CDR1 MDHEN and CDR2 SYDVKM. The CDR3 sequence is 13 residues long. V lost 4 bases and J 2 bases, leaving 6 bases between the germline ends. Overall study findings and caveats: Estimated richness was generally greater in naive than memory subsets. In a few donors, about 5% of naive CD4 clonotypes appeared in common. The study found lower generation probabilities in non-shared clonotypes than in those shared by all four donors. The sole specimen, blood, was sampled, and tissue repertoires likely differ.

The TCR comes from a man younger than 35 in good health. Some clones in this sample may be carry-over from other donors' samples. The sample comprised naive CD8+ T cells from PBMCs. J is TRBJ1-5 and V is TRBV28, with D uncertain. The CDR3 loop is CASSWLGNQPQHF. The CDR3 bases are TGTGCCAGCAGTTGGCTTGGCAATCAGCCCCAGCATTTT.